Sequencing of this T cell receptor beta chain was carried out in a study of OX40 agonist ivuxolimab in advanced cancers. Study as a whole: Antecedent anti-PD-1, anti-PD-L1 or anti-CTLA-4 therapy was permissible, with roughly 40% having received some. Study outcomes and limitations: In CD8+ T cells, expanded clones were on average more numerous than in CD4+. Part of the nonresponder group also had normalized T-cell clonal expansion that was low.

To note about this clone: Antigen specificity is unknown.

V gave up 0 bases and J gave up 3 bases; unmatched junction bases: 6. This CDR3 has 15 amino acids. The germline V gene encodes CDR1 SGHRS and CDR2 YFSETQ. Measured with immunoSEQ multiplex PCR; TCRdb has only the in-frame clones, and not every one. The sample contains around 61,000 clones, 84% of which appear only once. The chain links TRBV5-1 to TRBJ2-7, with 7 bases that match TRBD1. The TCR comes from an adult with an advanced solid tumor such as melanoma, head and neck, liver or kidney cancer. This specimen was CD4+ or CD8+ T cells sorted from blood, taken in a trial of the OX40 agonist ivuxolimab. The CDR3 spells CASSLGLDRSYEQYF. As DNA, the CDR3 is TGCGCCAGCAGCTTGGGTTTGGACAGGAGCTACGAGCAGTACTTC.